A single sample is the source of the 14 T cell receptor beta chains below, sequenced in a study of CD8 T cells in Susac syndrome. The authors reverse transcribed about 0.5 to 1 ug RNA with random hexamers. TCRdb reprocessed the immunoSEQ multiplex PCR reads via MiXCR and lists one record per CDR3 protein. Altogether 250,000 to 300,000 distinct CDR3 sequences are present, 70% to 90% being singletons, with the ten largest covering around 0.2%. The sequencing input was CD8+ T cells from PBMCs. These receptors all come from a human donor with multiple sclerosis.

DNA for the CDR3: TGTGCCAGCAGCGCCAGCGGATGGGTCACGGCGCCGGGAGGCTACACCTTC. As protein: CASSASGWVTAPGGYTF. The rearrangement uses TRBV7-9 and TRBJ1-2, with D unresolved. This CDR3 spans 17 amino acids. Looked up from germline, CDR1 is SEHNR and CDR2 is FQNEAQ (reference sequence). The V and J ends lost 5 bases and 8 bases respectively, with 27 bases between them.

V and J are TRBV10-3 and TRBJ2-2; a possible D gene is TRBD1 (6 bases). V lost 3 bases and J lost 2, with 25 bases in between. The CDR3 has 20 amino acids. The germline CDR1 and CDR2 sequences are ENHRY and SYGVKD. The CDR3 nucleotides are TGTGCCATCAGTGATATTACCGGGACATCCGGCACCATTAACACCGGGGAGCTGTTTTTT. Amino acids: CAISDITGTSGTINTGELFF.

The chain joins TRBV19 to TRBJ1-1, with a weak D call TRBD1 (5 bases). The CDR3 is 15 amino acids. V was clipped by 4 bases and J by 2 bases, with 14 bases between them. The germline gives CDR1 LNHDA, CDR2 SQIVND (reference sequence). The CDR3: CASSTSPGLNTEAFF. The DNA for the CDR3 is TGTGCCAGTAGTACCAGCCCGGGACTTAACACTGAAGCTTTCTTT.

The genes are TRBV29-1 and TRBJ1-2; 8 bases are a match to TRBD1. The germline V gene has CDR1 SQVTM and CDR2 ANQGSEA. V shed 6 bases and J 7 bases; nucleotides not matched to a gene: 22. The CDR3 runs 17 residues. This chain's CDR3 is CSVEILGTGLVSVGYTF. The DNA of the CDR3 is TGCAGCGTCGAAATCCTCGGGACAGGCCTAGTCTCAGTTGGCTACACCTTC.

The gene calls are TRBV7-2 and TRBJ2-2; TRBD2 matches 7 bases. There are 14 residues in the CDR3. Germline V gene sequence: CDR1 SGHTA, CDR2 FQGNSA. V lost 4 bases, J lost 6 bases, and 5 bases stayed unmatched. CDR3 sequence reads: CASSSLTSSGELFF. In DNA form, the CDR3 reads TGTGCCAGCAGCTCCCTGACTAGCTCCGGGGAGCTGTTTTTT.

This sequence joins TRBV29-1 and TRBJ2-7; D is possibly TRBD2 (6 bases). CDR1 and CDR2 (germline): SQVTM, ANQGSEA. V gave up 1 base and J gave up 1 base, with 14 bases separating them. The CDR3 has 15 amino acids. The CDR3 DNA sequence: TGCAGCGTTGAAGGGACCACGGGAGAGTCCTACGAGCAGTACTTC. Translated, it gives CSVEGTTGESYEQYF.

The chain carries TRBV30 and TRBJ2-1; 12 bases line up with TRBD2. Germline lookup yields CDR1 GTSNPN and CDR2 SVGIG (reference sequence). Germline trimming cut 3 bases from V and 0 bases from J; bases unmatched to any gene: 6. This CDR3 comprises 17 residues. The CDR3 sequence: CAWSGLAGGSSYNEQFF. In nucleotides, the CDR3 is TGTGCCTGGAGCGGCCTAGCGGGAGGGAGCTCCTACAATGAGCAGTTCTTC. The full variable domain, in which reference TRBV30 and TRBJ2-1 provide the parts outside the CDR3, is SQTIHQWPATLVQPVGSPLSLECTVEGTSNPNLYWYRQAAGRGLQLLFYSVGIGQISSEVPQNLSASRPQDRQFILSSKKLLLSDSGFYLCAWSGLAGGSSYNEQFFGPGTRLTVL.

The chain combines TRBV4-3 with TRBJ2-7, with TRBD2 identical over 7 bases. Trimming cost V 0 bases and J 1 base; bases outside gene matches: 6. The CDR3 has 16 amino acids. CDR1 is LGHNA and CDR2 is YSLEER in the germline V gene. CDR3 bases: TGCGCCAGCAGCCAAGACGCTAGCGGAGGGTCCTACGAGCAGTACTTC. Protein sequence: CASSQDASGGSYEQYF.

This clonotype was observed once. The chain joins TRBV15 to TRBJ2-1; 8 bases fit TRBD1. The CDR3 totals 15 residues. V lost 6 bases to trimming and J lost 1 base; unmatched junction nucleotides: 5. CDR1 is LNHNV and CDR2 is YYDKDF in the germline V gene (reference sequence). The CDR3 DNA follows: TGTGCCACCAGAATGACAGGGGAGTCCTACAATGAGCAGTTCTTC. This encodes CATRMTGESYNEQFF.

This chain links TRBV27 with TRBJ2-3, with D hard to call. CDR1 and CDR2 (germline): MNHEY, SMNVEV (reference sequence). The V end lost 2 bases, the J end lost 0 bases, and 12 bases lay between the germline ends. This CDR3 comprises 16 residues. The DNA for the CDR3 is TGTGCCAGCAGTTTACTTGGGCGGAGTAGCACAGATACGCAGTATTTT. It yields the protein CASSLLGRSSTDTQYF.

The gene calls are TRBV12-3 or TRBV12-4 and TRBJ2-3; D unclear. V dropped 8 bases and J dropped 2 bases, with 11 bases sitting between them. This CDR3 has 13 amino acids. The CDR3 bases are TGTGCCAGCTCAAGTGGGCACACAGATACGCAGTATTTT. This sequence encodes CASSSGHTDTQYF.

The chain joins TRBV15 to TRBJ2-1, with a tentative D call TRBD2 (6 bases). V was pared by 1 base and J by 0 bases, with 25 bases between. CDR3 length: 21 amino acids. CDR1 LNHNV and CDR2 YYDKDF come from the germline V gene (reference sequence). In DNA, the CDR3 is TGTGCCACCAGCAGAGGCCCGACTAGTTCGGTCGGGAAGAGCTCCTACAATGAGCAGTTCTTC. It is translated as CATSRGPTSSVGKSSYNEQFF.

The chain employs TRBV7-9 and TRBJ2-5; D is unclear. The germline V and J ends were trimmed by 2 bases and 6 bases, with 10 bases remaining between them. CDR3 length equals 13 residues. The germline V gene has CDR1 SEHNR and CDR2 FQNEAQ (reference sequence). CDR3 bases: TGTGCCAGCAGCTTAATCAGAGATCAGACCCAGTACTTC. Translation: CASSLIRDQTQYF.

The chain has TRBV6-5 and TRBJ2-5; D is perhaps TRBD2 (7 bases). CDR3 length equals 18 residues. Germline V gene lookup returns CDR1 MNHEY and CDR2 SVGAGI. The V end was cut by 4 bases, the J end by 2 bases, with 23 bases between. The CDR3 region has the DNA TGTGCCAGCAGTTTTTCGTCCCCCGGGGGGCACCCACAAGAGACCCAGTACTTC. Translating gives CASSFSSPGGHPQETQYF.